A selection of T cell receptor beta chains follows, all from one sample in a study of control samples from healthy donors and cancer patients. The assay was immunoSEQ multiplex PCR, and TCRdb's table has in-frame clones only and misses some. The sample comprises 20,000 to 30,000 clones, 82% of which are singletons, and around a quarter rests with the top ten. The sample was PBMCs. The receptors were sampled from a man between 60 and 75 years old with colorectal cancer. Both conserved end residues are part of each CDR3. D genes are given only for firm matches. Size tells how often a clone was seen (once, few, many) or the class of an expanded clone, and some rows leave it out.

D,size,V,J,CDR3,DNA
-,-,TRBV5-1,TRBJ1-1,CASLRQGGTEAFF,TGCGCCAGCCTTCGTCAGGGTGGCACTGAAGCTTTCTTT
-,few,TRBV6-5,TRBJ1-1,CASRGRNNLNTEAFF,TGTGCCAGCAGGGGCAGAAACAACCTGAACACTGAAGCTTTCTTT
TRBD1,few,TRBV2,TRBJ1-5,CASKDGTGDQPQHF,TGTGCCAGCAAGGACGGGACAGGGGATCAGCCCCAGCATTTT
TRBD1,-,TRBV30,TRBJ1-6,CAWGSDRGSTPLHF,TGTGCCTGGGGATCGGACAGGGGGAGCACACCCCTCCACTTT
-,-,TRBV11-3,TRBJ2-2,CASSLVYTGELFF,TGTGCCAGCAGCTTAGTCTACACCGGGGAGCTGTTTTTT
-,-,TRBV4-1,TRBJ1-1,CASSLRGGDTEAFF,TGCGCCAGCAGCCTCAGAGGGGGGGACACTGAAGCTTTCTTT
TRBD1,few,TRBV6-1,TRBJ1-1,CASSDEGGGLTEAFF,TGTGCCAGCAGTGACGAGGGAGGGGGCTTAACTGAAGCTTTCTTT
-,few,TRBV7-9,TRBJ2-7,CASSFLAGPYEQYF,TGTGCCAGCAGCTTCCTTGCCGGACCCTACGAGCAGTACTTC
-,-,TRBV12-3/TRBV12-4,TRBJ1-6,CASSFRWDSPLHF,TGTGCCAGCAGTTTCAGGTGGGATTCACCCCTCCACTTT
-,-,TRBV24-1,TRBJ2-3,CATSARDSRGAQYF,TGTGCCACCAGTGCCAGGGACTCAAGGGGGGCGCAGTATTTT
-,-,TRBV4-1,TRBJ1-1,CASSHLRVDSRRNTEAFF,TGCGCCAGCAGCCATCTCAGGGTGGATTCGAGGCGGAACACTGAAGCTTTCTTT
-,-,TRBV2,TRBJ2-6,CASRDDSLTNVLTF,TGTGCCAGCAGGGATGACAGCCTCACCAACGTCCTGACTTTC
-,-,TRBV18,TRBJ2-2,CASSDRRNTGELFF,TGTGCCAGCTCCGACAGGCGGAACACCGGGGAGCTGTTTTTT
-,-,TRBV13,TRBJ1-1,CASRPDTARHTEAFF,TGTGCCAGCAGACCCGATACAGCGAGACACACTGAAGCTTTCTTT
TRBD2,-,TRBV29-1,TRBJ2-1,CSVAGGIYNEQFF,TGCAGCGTTGCCGGGGGGATCTACAATGAGCAGTTCTTC
-,-,TRBV4-2,TRBJ1-2,CASSQDHTGRKANYGYTF,TGTGCCAGCAGCCAAGATCATACGGGAAGAAAGGCTAACTATGGCTACACCTTC
-,-,TRBV3-1/TRBV3-2,TRBJ2-2,CASRQGYTGELFF,TGTGCCAGCAGACAGGGCTACACCGGGGAGCTGTTTTTT
-,-,TRBV4-2,TRBJ1-4,CASSQLGEKLFF,TGTGCCAGCAGCCAGTTAGGTGAAAAACTGTTTTTT
-,-,TRBV5-1,TRBJ1-1,CASRQGERMNTEAFF,TGCGCCAGCAGACAGGGAGAGCGGATGAACACTGAAGCTTTCTTT
-,-,TRBV27,TRBJ1-3,CASSLRITGSKGNTIYF,TGTGCCAGCAGTTTACGCATCACCGGTTCCAAGGGAAACACCATATATTTT
-,-,TRBV6-6,TRBJ2-3,CASSVQLGGGDTQYF,TGTGCCAGCAGTGTCCAGCTAGGGGGGGGAGATACGCAGTATTTT
TRBD1,once,TRBV18,TRBJ2-1,CASSGYDRGQFF,TGTGCCAGCTCAGGATATGACAGGGGGCAGTTCTTC
-,-,TRBV2,TRBJ2-5,CASTSGETQYF,TGTGCCAGCACCTCGGGGGAGACCCAGTACTTC
TRBD1,-,TRBV6-5,TRBJ1-2,CASTQQGARGYTF,TGTGCCAGCACCCAACAGGGGGCGCGAGGCTACACCTTC
TRBD1,-,TRBV11-2,TRBJ2-1,CASSLVGQGWIEQFF,TGTGCCAGCAGCTTAGTAGGACAGGGGTGGATTGAGCAGTTCTTC
-,few,TRBV5-6,TRBJ1-5,CASSLARGFNQPQHF,TGTGCCAGCAGCTTGGCACGGGGGTTCAATCAGCCCCAGCATTTT
-,-,TRBV9,TRBJ2-2,CASRGSTNTGELFF,TGTGCCAGCAGAGGGAGTACTAACACCGGGGAGCTGTTTTTT
-,-,TRBV19,TRBJ1-5,CASDSGYNQPQHF,TGTGCCAGTGACAGCGGTTACAATCAGCCCCAGCATTTT
-,few,TRBV19,TRBJ1-2,CASSARGLSYGYTF,TGTGCCAGTAGTGCCCGGGGCCTAAGCTATGGCTACACCTTC
-,few,TRBV14,TRBJ1-1,CASSLRQAYTEAFF,TGTGCCAGCAGCCTCAGGCAGGCATACACTGAAGCTTTCTTT
-,-,TRBV2,TRBJ2-4,CASSARQLPDIQYF,TGTGCCAGCAGTGCAAGACAGCTTCCAGACATTCAGTACTTC
-,once,TRBV7-9,TRBJ1-1,CASRKREVNTEAFF,TGTGCCAGCAGAAAGCGGGAGGTGAACACTGAAGCTTTCTTT
TRBD1,-,TRBV6-5,TRBJ2-7,CASRDITGGYEQYF,TGTGCCAGCAGGGATATTACAGGGGGCTACGAGCAGTACTTC
-,once,TRBV5-5,TRBJ2-3,CASEPGSHTDTQYF,TGTGCCTCAGAACCGGGCTCCCACACAGATACGCAGTATTTT
TRBD1,-,TRBV10-1,TRBJ2-2,CASSEIQGSGELFF,TGCGCCAGCAGTGAGATACAGGGGTCCGGGGAGCTGTTTTTT
TRBD2,few,TRBV11-2,TRBJ2-6,CASSSALAGVVSGANVLTF,TGTGCCAGCAGCTCGGCATTAGCGGGGGTCGTCTCTGGGGCCAACGTCCTGACTTTC
TRBD1,-,TRBV19,TRBJ1-3,CASHHRQGISGNTIYF,TGTGCCAGTCATCATCGACAGGGGATCTCTGGAAACACCATATATTTT
TRBD2,-,TRBV7-2,TRBJ2-3,CASSSRTSGGDTQYF,TGTGCCAGCAGCTCGCGGACTAGCGGGGGAGATACGCAGTATTTT
TRBD1,-,TRBV5-6,TRBJ2-6,CASSGPWTGDGANVLTF,TGTGCCAGCAGCGGGCCCTGGACAGGGGACGGGGCCAACGTCCTGACTTTC
-,few,TRBV5-1,TRBJ1-6,CASSFPGGPDSPLHF,TGCGCCAGCAGCTTCCCGGGGGGACCGGATTCACCCCTCCACTTT
-,-,TRBV4-1,TRBJ2-3,CASSQADTQYF,TGCGCCAGCAGCCAAGCCGATACGCAGTATTTT
TRBD1,-,TRBV27,TRBJ1-4,CASSSSDRGEKLFF,TGTGCCAGCAGTTCCAGTGACAGGGGCGAAAAACTGTTTTTT
TRBD1,-,TRBV5-1,TRBJ2-3,CASSSAGQGSFTSTDTQYF,TGCGCCAGCAGTTCAGCGGGACAGGGGTCTTTCACTAGCACAGATACGCAGTATTTT
-,-,TRBV30,TRBJ2-2,CAWSVGDTGELFF,TGTGCCTGGAGTGTTGGGGACACCGGGGAGCTGTTTTTT
TRBD1,-,TRBV4-1,TRBJ2-3,CASSQGQGGDTQYF,TGCGCCAGCAGCCAAGGACAGGGGGGAGATACGCAGTATTTT
TRBD2,few,TRBV4-1,TRBJ2-1,CASSPLSSGGSSYNEQFF,TGCGCCAGCAGCCCCCTATCTAGCGGGGGGAGCTCCTACAATGAGCAGTTCTTC
-,-,TRBV7-8,TRBJ1-5,CASSEYSNQPQHF,TGTGCCAGCAGCGAGTATAGCAATCAGCCCCAGCATTTT
-,-,TRBV24-1,TRBJ1-2,CATSDFRGNGYTF,TGTGCCACCAGTGATTTTCGGGGGAATGGCTACACCTTC
-,-,TRBV9,TRBJ1-3,CASSVEPGGGRAGNTIYF,TGTGCCAGCAGCGTGGAGCCGGGCGGGGGGCGTGCTGGAAACACCATATATTTT
-,-,TRBV29-1,TRBJ2-5,CSVRTTWKETQYF,TGCAGCGTCCGGACGACTTGGAAGGAGACCCAGTACTTC
-,medium-sized,TRBV7-2,TRBJ1-2,CASSLAGQYGYTF,TGTGCCAGCAGCTTAGCCGGCCAATATGGCTACACCTTC
-,-,TRBV29-1,TRBJ1-1,CSVENSLNTEAFF,TGCAGCGTTGAGAACAGCCTGAACACTGAAGCTTTCTTT
-,few,TRBV7-2,TRBJ1-6,CASSFVGGTYNSPLHF,TGTGCCAGCAGTTTCGTGGGGGGTACCTATAATTCACCCCTCCACTTT
-,once,TRBV29-1,TRBJ1-2,CSVERWGGYTF,TGCAGCGTGGAACGCTGGGGTGGCTACACCTTC
-,-,TRBV4-1,TRBJ1-1,CASSQGRQGTEAFF,TGCGCCAGCAGCCAAGGACGGCAGGGCACTGAAGCTTTCTTT
-,-,TRBV6-5,TRBJ1-2,CASTLRDRRNYGYTF,TGTGCCAGCACCCTAAGGGACCGCAGAAACTATGGCTACACCTTC
-,-,TRBV2,TRBJ1-3,CASRSGLSGNTIYF,TGTGCCAGCAGATCAGGGCTCTCTGGAAACACCATATATTTT
-,-,TRBV6-5,TRBJ1-2,CASSYFQGANYGYTF,TGTGCCAGCAGTTACTTTCAAGGGGCTAACTATGGCTACACCTTC
-,-,TRBV18,TRBJ1-2,CASSSGLRKGYTF,TGTGCCAGCTCTTCGGGGCTCCGCAAAGGCTACACCTTC